Described below is a single T cell receptor (beta chain) sequence and its context. The target antigen is unknown. Oncomine TCR Beta short-read sequencing was applied to DNA from cultured CD4+ T cells. Using its own MiXCR run on the PCR reads, TCRdb lists one record per CDR3 protein. The data contain about 9,600 distinct CDR3 sequences, around 30% of them singletons. These data come from a study of vaccination and CD4 T cells after COVID-19. Study-level background: Overlapping SARS-CoV-2, HCoV-NL63, HCoV-OC43 and HCoV-229E spike peptides were used to stimulate cells.

Treatment described: roughly nine-day PBMC culture with coronavirus spike peptide pools or control peptides (ViraFEST assay). J lost 4 bases, V lost 4 bases, and 6 bases had no gene match. The length of the CDR3 is 13 residues. The germline CDR1 and CDR2 sequences are DFQATT and SNEGSKA (reference sequence). The chain links TRBV20-1 to TRBJ1-1, with TRBD1 matching over 7 bases. This clonotype was sampled from a human donor who had recovered from COVID-19. The sample was CD4+ T cells from blood, cultured in vitro, taken after SARS-CoV-2 vaccination. CDR3 coding DNA: TGCAGTGCTACGGGACAGCGTTTCACTGAAGCTTTCTTT. Its protein is CSATGQRFTEAFF.